This T cell receptor beta chain was found in a study of blood T cell repertoires in COVID-19. Turning to the study itself: Specimens from acute and convalescent COVID-19 originated in the United States, Italy and Spain. The cDNA or gDNA used as material had been derived from T cells, B-cell-depleted T cells, or PBMCs.

Source study methods: Nucleated cell counts were estimated from reference gene primer amplification. Profiling relied on immunoSEQ multiplex PCR, and the TCRdb table lists in-frame clones only, not all of them. Clone size and the V and J calls come from that table; the DNA yielded D and trimming. The sample has about 140,000 clones; roughly 84% are singletons. The CDR3 totals 15 residues. V was pared by 4 bases and J by 7 bases, with 8 bases of the junction left unmatched. Germline CDR1 SGHRS, CDR2 YFSETQ. The chain links TRBV5-1 to TRBJ1-6, with 7 bases fitting TRBD1. Input material: peripheral blood. This receptor was identified in a human donor in a cohort sampled during active COVID-19. CDR3 DNA sequence: TGCGCCAGCAGCACCCAGACAGGGAACAATTCACCCCTCCACTTT. This translates into CASSTQTGNNSPLHF.